A selection of T cell receptor beta chains follows, all from one sample in a study of PD-L1 blockade in urothelial cancer. This table comes from immunoSEQ multiplex PCR, and its TCRdb copy is limited to in-frame clones, with some not included. The sample yields about 79,000 clones, approximately 83% seen once. The material sequenced was PBMCs, taken around atezolizumab (anti-PD-L1) treatment. These receptors were collected from a man between 60 and 75 years old with urothelial cancer. CDR3s include the opening cysteine and the closing phenylalanine or tryptophan. D genes are given only for firm matches. The size of a clone is reported for some rows only, either as once, few or many, or as a class for expanded clones.

clone size: .
CDR3 length: 15
J gene: TRBJ2-4
D gene: TRBD1
V gene: TRBV6-5
CDR3 DNA: TGTGCCAGCAGTTACTCCGGGACAGCGGTAAACATTCAGTACTTC
CDR3 protein: CASSYSGTAVNIQYF

clone size: once
CDR3 length: 15
J gene: TRBJ1-4
D gene: TRBD1
V gene: TRBV28
CDR3 DNA: TGTGCCAGCAGTTTTCAGACAGGGGGTAATGAAAAACTGTTTTTT
CDR3 protein: CASSFQTGGNEKLFF

clone size: .
CDR3 length: 15
J gene: TRBJ1-4
D gene: TRBD1
V gene: TRBV7-9
CDR3 DNA: TGTGCCAGCAGCCCAATGGGACAGCTCGGCGAAAAACTGTTTTTT
CDR3 protein: CASSPMGQLGEKLFF

clone size: .
CDR3 length: 15
J gene: TRBJ2-1
D gene: TRBD2
V gene: TRBV25-1
CDR3 DNA: TGTGCCAGCACGGGTGGGGGTAGCGGGGACAATGAGCAGTTCTTC
CDR3 protein: CASTGGGSGDNEQFF

clone size: .
CDR3 length: 14
J gene: TRBJ1-1
D gene: TRBD1
V gene: TRBV28
CDR3 DNA: TGTGCCAGCAGTTTAGACAGGGGGCGGGCTGAAGCTTTCTTT
CDR3 protein: CASSLDRGRAEAFF

clone size: .
CDR3 length: 15
J gene: TRBJ2-7
D gene: TRBD1
V gene: TRBV28
CDR3 DNA: TGTGCCAGCAGTTCCGCAGGGGGTGGCTCCTACGAGCAGTACTTC
CDR3 protein: CASSSAGGGSYEQYF

clone size: .
CDR3 length: 11
J gene: TRBJ2-1
D gene: .
V gene: TRBV30
CDR3 DNA: TGTGCCTGGAGTCTCCACAATGAGCAGTTCTTC
CDR3 protein: CAWSLHNEQFF

clone size: .
CDR3 length: 13
J gene: TRBJ2-7
D gene: .
V gene: TRBV28
CDR3 DNA: TGTGCCAGCAGTTTGGGACACCAATACGAGCAGTACTTC
CDR3 protein: CASSLGHQYEQYF

clone size: .
CDR3 length: 16
J gene: TRBJ1-2
D gene: TRBD1
V gene: TRBV19
CDR3 DNA: TGTGCCAGTACCCGGGACAGGGGCGGTCGTCCTTATGGCTACACCTTC
CDR3 protein: CASTRDRGGRPYGYTF

clone size: .
CDR3 length: 14
J gene: TRBJ1-6
D gene: .
V gene: TRBV5-1
CDR3 DNA: TGCGCCAGCAGCTTGGCCGGAGTCAGGGCGACCCTCCACTTT
CDR3 protein: CASSLAGVRATLHF

clone size: .
CDR3 length: 17
J gene: TRBJ1-1
D gene: TRBD1
V gene: TRBV5-8
CDR3 DNA: TGTGCCAGCAGCTTGATTTGGCAGGGGGCTGTAGACACTGAAGCTTTCTTT
CDR3 protein: CASSLIWQGAVDTEAFF

clone size: .
CDR3 length: 15
J gene: TRBJ1-1
D gene: TRBD1
V gene: TRBV19
CDR3 DNA: TGTGCCAGTAGTACGGGGACAGGGAAGAACACTGAAGCTTTCTTT
CDR3 protein: CASSTGTGKNTEAFF

clone size: .
CDR3 length: 16
J gene: TRBJ1-3
D gene: TRBD1
V gene: TRBV7-2
CDR3 DNA: TGTGCCAGCAGCACCGGACAGGGGGCGCGCGGAAACACCATATATTTT
CDR3 protein: CASSTGQGARGNTIYF

clone size: .
CDR3 length: 19
J gene: TRBJ2-2
D gene: TRBD2
V gene: TRBV4-2
CDR3 DNA: TGTGCCAGCAGCAGCCAAAGACTAGCGGGGGGGCATGTATCCGGGGAGCTGTTTTTT
CDR3 protein: CASSSQRLAGGHVSGELFF

clone size: .
CDR3 length: 12
J gene: TRBJ2-7
D gene: .
V gene: TRBV29-1
CDR3 DNA: TGCAGCGGTCTCGAGACAGCCAACGAGCAGTACTTC
CDR3 protein: CSGLETANEQYF

clone size: few
CDR3 length: 12
J gene: TRBJ1-1
D gene: .
V gene: TRBV7-9
CDR3 DNA: TGTGCCAGCAGCTCCGGACTAAGGGAGGCTTTCTTT
CDR3 protein: CASSSGLREAFF

clone size: .
CDR3 length: 16
J gene: TRBJ1-1
D gene: .
V gene: TRBV4-3
CDR3 DNA: TGCGCCAGCAGCCAAGATTTGAATTCGGGGAACACTGAAGCTTTCTTT
CDR3 protein: CASSQDLNSGNTEAFF

clone size: few
CDR3 length: 13
J gene: TRBJ2-1
D gene: .
V gene: TRBV29-1
CDR3 DNA: TGCAGCGTTGCCCCGTATCAAGCGGGTGAGCAGTTCTTC
CDR3 protein: CSVAPYQAGEQFF

clone size: .
CDR3 length: 17
J gene: TRBJ2-3
D gene: TRBD1
V gene: TRBV5-1
CDR3 DNA: TGCGCCAGCAGCCGGGACAGGCCCGCCTCTAGCACAGATACGCAGTATTTT
CDR3 protein: CASSRDRPASSTDTQYF

clone size: few
CDR3 length: 13
J gene: TRBJ2-7
D gene: .
V gene: TRBV27
CDR3 DNA: TGTGCCAGCAGTTTATCCCTCGTAGACGAGCAGTACTTC
CDR3 protein: CASSLSLVDEQYF

clone size: once
CDR3 length: 14
J gene: TRBJ2-5
D gene: .
V gene: TRBV7-6
CDR3 DNA: TGTGCCAGCAGCCCACAGCTGACAGTGGATACCCAGTACTTC
CDR3 protein: CASSPQLTVDTQYF

clone size: .
CDR3 length: 13
J gene: TRBJ1-1
D gene: .
V gene: TRBV7-3
CDR3 DNA: TGTGCCAGCAGGATGACAGCGACCGGGGAAGCTTTCTTT
CDR3 protein: CASRMTATGEAFF

clone size: .
CDR3 length: 11
J gene: TRBJ1-3
D gene: .
V gene: TRBV7-3
CDR3 DNA: TGTGCCAGCAGCCATGGAAACACCATATATTTT
CDR3 protein: CASSHGNTIYF

clone size: once
CDR3 length: 14
J gene: TRBJ1-5
D gene: .
V gene: TRBV7-9
CDR3 DNA: TGTGCCAGCAGCTTAGAGGCAGGGGATCAGCCCCAGCATTTT
CDR3 protein: CASSLEAGDQPQHF

clone size: .
CDR3 length: 15
J gene: TRBJ2-7
D gene: TRBD2
V gene: TRBV2
CDR3 DNA: TGTGCCAGCACCGATAGGAGCGGGGGGCTCTTCGAGCAGTACTTC
CDR3 protein: CASTDRSGGLFEQYF

clone size: .
CDR3 length: 15
J gene: TRBJ2-3
D gene: .
V gene: TRBV7-2
CDR3 DNA: TGTGCCAGCAGCCAGACCGGGATAGGCACAGATACGCAGTATTTT
CDR3 protein: CASSQTGIGTDTQYF

clone size: few
CDR3 length: 15
J gene: TRBJ1-1
D gene: .
V gene: TRBV4-2
CDR3 DNA: TGTGCCAGCAGCCAAGAATTACGGGGGAACACTGAAGCTTTCTTT
CDR3 protein: CASSQELRGNTEAFF

clone size: .
CDR3 length: 16
J gene: TRBJ1-1
D gene: .
V gene: TRBV6-4
CDR3 DNA: TGTGCCAGCAGTGACCCACCGGGACACCTAAACACTGAAGCTTTCTTT
CDR3 protein: CASSDPPGHLNTEAFF

clone size: .
CDR3 length: 17
J gene: TRBJ2-7
D gene: .
V gene: TRBV18
CDR3 DNA: TGTGCCAGCTCACAAAACACATATTCAAGCGGGCAGTCCGAGCAGTACTTC
CDR3 protein: CASSQNTYSSGQSEQYF

clone size: .
CDR3 length: 16
J gene: TRBJ1-6
D gene: .
V gene: TRBV5-1
CDR3 DNA: TGCGCCAGCAGCTTAGACCCAGGGTCCTATAATTCACCCCTCCACTTT
CDR3 protein: CASSLDPGSYNSPLHF

clone size: .
CDR3 length: 14
J gene: TRBJ2-1
D gene: TRBD2
V gene: TRBV6-5
CDR3 DNA: TGTGCCAGCAGACTCGGGACTAGCGGGGGAGGGCAGTTCTTC
CDR3 protein: CASRLGTSGGGQFF

clone size: .
CDR3 length: 15
J gene: TRBJ2-1
D gene: TRBD2
V gene: TRBV11-2
CDR3 DNA: TGTGCCAGCAGCTTTTCGGGGGGCTCCTACAATGAGCAGTTCTTC
CDR3 protein: CASSFSGGSYNEQFF

clone size: .
CDR3 length: 18
J gene: TRBJ2-5
D gene: TRBD1
V gene: TRBV7-2
CDR3 DNA: TGTGCCAGCAGCTTAGTCCCCCTTGGACAGGGCGGAGGAGAGACCCAGTACTTC
CDR3 protein: CASSLVPLGQGGGETQYF

clone size: .
CDR3 length: 16
J gene: TRBJ2-2
D gene: .
V gene: TRBV7-2
CDR3 DNA: TGTGCCAGCAGCTCTCCACAGGGAAGGGTGAGCGGGGAGCTGTTTTTT
CDR3 protein: CASSSPQGRVSGELFF

clone size: .
CDR3 length: 13
J gene: TRBJ2-1
D gene: .
V gene: TRBV5-1
CDR3 DNA: TGCGCCAGCATGTTAACAGGGAACGGTGAGCAGTTCTTC
CDR3 protein: CASMLTGNGEQFF

clone size: few
CDR3 length: 14
J gene: TRBJ1-3
D gene: TRBD1
V gene: TRBV28
CDR3 DNA: TGTGCCAGCAGGAGAGACAGGGATCGCGACACCATATATTTT
CDR3 protein: CASRRDRDRDTIYF

clone size: .
CDR3 length: 12
J gene: TRBJ2-5
D gene: .
V gene: TRBV4-2
CDR3 DNA: TGTGCCAGCAGCCAAGACTTGGAGACCCAGTACTTC
CDR3 protein: CASSQDLETQYF

clone size: .
CDR3 length: 16
J gene: TRBJ2-7
D gene: .
V gene: TRBV7-8
CDR3 DNA: TGTGCCAGCAGCTTAAGGACAGCGCAATCTCCCTACGAGCAGTACTTC
CDR3 protein: CASSLRTAQSPYEQYF

clone size: .
CDR3 length: 18
J gene: TRBJ2-3
D gene: TRBD2
V gene: TRBV7-8
CDR3 DNA: TGTGCCAGCAGCTTCTTGACTAGCGGGGGCCCCCTCCCAGATACGCAGTATTTT
CDR3 protein: CASSFLTSGGPLPDTQYF

clone size: .
CDR3 length: 17
J gene: TRBJ1-6
D gene: TRBD1
V gene: TRBV6-1
CDR3 DNA: TGTGCCAGCAGTGAGGACATGCGGACAGGGGCCTGGTCACCCCTCCACTTT
CDR3 protein: CASSEDMRTGAWSPLHF

clone size: .
CDR3 length: 15
J gene: TRBJ1-4
D gene: TRBD1
V gene: TRBV11-3
CDR3 DNA: TGTGCCAGCAGCTTAGGACAGGGAAGTCATGAAAAACTGTTTTTT
CDR3 protein: CASSLGQGSHEKLFF

clone size: .
CDR3 length: 20
J gene: TRBJ2-6
D gene: .
V gene: TRBV5-1
CDR3 DNA: TGCGCCAGCAGCTTAGACCCCAATAGGAAGCTTGAAAGGGGAGCCAACGTCCTGACTTTC
CDR3 protein: CASSLDPNRKLERGANVLTF